The sample holds many counts of the clone carrying this TCR beta chain. The antigen is undetermined. This sample is part of a study of neurological immune-mediated disorders. Study-level points and caveats: Sharing of CDR3 amino acid sequences among expanded clones across subjects was absent, suggesting private repertoires in all groups.

The CDR3 runs 17 residues. Germline CDR1 reads LGHNA; CDR2 reads YSLEER. V lost 0 bases, J lost 0 bases, and 5 bases stayed unmatched. The team produced cDNA through 5'RACE using 10-nucleotide random UMIs. TCRdb independently ran MiXCR on the 5' RACE reads; one entry per CDR3 protein. The sample includes under 50,000 distinct CDR3 sequences, around 25% of them seen just once. The study used blood bank volunteers in Maryland, USA, as healthy controls. Unsorted libraries were prepared from 2 million PBMCs held at -80 C. This sequence originates from a woman aged 70-85 years in good health. The chain couples TRBV4-3 to TRBJ2-1; 7 bases line up with TRBD2. The source material was PBMCs. The CDR3: CASSQDLRGGSYNEQFF. In DNA form, the CDR3 reads TGCGCCAGCAGCCAAGATCTCCGCGGGGGCTCCTACAATGAGCAGTTCTTC.